This passage covers 32 T cell receptor beta chains from one sample sequenced in a study of blood T cell repertoires in COVID-19 (dated by TCRdb to the early 2020s). The library was obtained by the immunoSEQ multiplex PCR assay. TCRdb re-hosts the immuneACCESS table, in-frame sequences only. Its copies lack some clones; in the studies checked, an unresolved V gene accounts for under half of them, and the cause for the rest is not known. Within this sample are approximately 100,000 clones, with 90% to 95% of them counted one time only. The ten largest account for approximately 6% of the sample. Sequencing was carried out using peripheral blood. Receptors were obtained from a human donor in a cohort sampled during active COVID-19.

CDR3 loop: CASSFPTSGGVDEQFF. In nucleotides, the CDR3 is TGTGCCAGCAGCTTCCCGACTAGCGGGGGGGTGGATGAGCAGTTCTTC. The gene calls are TRBV11-2 and TRBJ2-1; 14 bases align to TRBD2. V dropped 3 bases and J dropped 8; count of bases not matched to a gene: 6. This CDR3 is 16 amino acids long. Germline values: CDR1 SGHAT, CDR2 FQNNGV.

CDR3 nucleotides: TGTGCCAGCAGTTCCAGGGAGGACTATGGCTACACCTTC. Its protein product is CASSSREDYGYTF. The gene calls are TRBV12-3 or TRBV12-4 and TRBJ1-2, with D maybe TRBD1 (5 bases). Trimming stripped 4 bases from V and 3 bases from J, with 9 bases between. The CDR3 length is 13 residues.

The chain recombines TRBV5-8 with TRBJ2-7, with 12 bases that match TRBD1. V lost 2 bases to trimming and J lost 12 bases; unmatched junction nucleotides: 12. CDR3 size: 15 residues. The germline V gene encodes CDR1 SGHTS and CDR2 YDEGEE. CDR3 sequence (DNA): TGTGCCAGCAGCTTACCCGGGACAGGGGGCTGGTTAAGGTACTTC. Residues: CASSLPGTGGWLRYF.

V gene TRBV6-6 combines with J gene TRBJ1-3; the D is unclear. CDR3 size: 14 residues. CDR1 is MNHNY and CDR2 is SVGAGI in the germline V gene (reference sequence). Between the trimmed V and J ends, which lost 5 bases and 2 bases, there was a span of 10 bases. CDR3 amino acids: CASSPLGTGNTIYF. The DNA of the CDR3 is TGTGCCAGCAGTCCCTTGGGCACTGGAAACACCATATATTTT.

The rearrangement joins TRBV7-9 to TRBJ1-5, with a weak D call TRBD1 (5 bases). Germline V gene sequence: CDR1 SEHNR, CDR2 FQNEAQ (reference sequence). The CDR3 runs to 13 residues. Trimming stripped 3 bases from V and 7 bases from J, with 10 bases between. The CDR3 region has the DNA TGTGCCAGCAGCTTGGGGGGGTGGCAGCCCCAGCATTTT. Its translation: CASSLGGWQPQHF.

The chain employs TRBV10-3 and TRBJ2-7, with TRBD2 identical over 10 bases. The CDR3 consists of 16 residues. Germline V gene sequence: CDR1 ENHRY, CDR2 SYGVKD. V was clipped by 3 bases and J by 0 bases; unmatched bases: 5. The DNA of the CDR3 is TGTGCCATCAGTGAAGGACTAGCGGTGTTCTCCTACGAGCAGTACTTC. Translation: CAISEGLAVFSYEQYF.

The chain couples TRBV7-9 to TRBJ2-1; D gene ambiguous. V was pared by 1 base and J by 7 bases, with 14 bases between. This CDR3 has 15 amino acids. Germline CDR1 reads SEHNR; CDR2 reads FQNEAQ (reference sequence). DNA for the CDR3: TGTGCCAGCAGCTTAGACGGCAGCGTTAGGAATGAGCAGTTCTTC. Translation: CASSLDGSVRNEQFF.

The chain joins TRBV6-2 or TRBV6-3 to TRBJ2-1; 8 bases map to TRBD2. V trimming: 2 bases; J trimming: 10 bases; junction bases outside the gene matches: 10. The CDR3 sequence is 15 residues long. Germline CDR1 MNHEY, CDR2 SVGEGT. Written as DNA, the CDR3 is TGTGCCAGCAGTTACCTCGCCCGACTAGCGTTGGAGCAGTTCTTC. Protein: CASSYLARLALEQFF.

The chain combines TRBV3-1 (or the pseudogene TRBV3-2) with TRBJ2-5, with a possible D match to TRBD2 (5 bases). Deletions cut 1 base from V and 5 bases from J, with 8 bases between. The CDR3 consists of 13 residues. The V gene's germline CDR1 is LGHDT and CDR2 YNNKEL (reference sequence). CDR3 coding DNA: TGTGCCAGCAGCCAAGGGAGGAGGGAGACCCAGTACTTC. It specifies CASSQGRRETQYF.

The V and J genes are TRBV25-1 and TRBJ2-2; a weak D match, TRBD2 (6 bases). CDR3 size: 13 residues. Germline V gene lookup returns CDR1 MGHDK and CDR2 SYGVNS. V was pared by 10 bases and J by 2 bases, with 11 bases between. The DNA of the CDR3 is TGTGCCACGGGGGTGCCAAACACCGGGGAGCTGTTTTTT. This gives the protein CATGVPNTGELFF.

The chain couples TRBV6-6 to TRBJ2-3; tentative D call: TRBD2 (5 bases). This CDR3 spans 15 amino acids. Germline V gene lookup returns CDR1 MNHNY and CDR2 SVGAGI (reference sequence). V lost 9 bases and J 0 bases, leaving 16 bases between the germline ends. The CDR3: CASLAAGRSTDTQYF. CDR3 bases: TGTGCCAGTCTTGCGGCGGGCCGAAGCACAGATACGCAGTATTTT.

V usage is TRBV10-2 and J usage is TRBJ2-3; D might be TRBD1 (6 bases). Germline V gene data show CDR1 as WSHSY and CDR2 as SAAADI. The CDR3 totals 17 residues. Trimming removed 0 bases from V and 3 bases from J, with 16 bases in between. The CDR3 protein is CASSESQGQGLTDTQYF. The CDR3 DNA reads as TGCGCCAGCAGTGAGTCGCAGGGGCAGGGGTTGACAGATACGCAGTATTTT.

The chain links TRBV5-6 to TRBJ1-6, with a weak D call TRBD1 (6 bases). Germline V gene data show CDR1 as SGHDT and CDR2 as YYEEEE. This CDR3 spans 15 amino acids. Trimming stripped 1 base from V and 6 bases from J, with 11 bases between. CDR3 bases: TGTGCCAGCAGCTTGAGTAACAGGGTTAATTCACCCCTCCACTTT. This codes for CASSLSNRVNSPLHF.

V usage is TRBV4-1 and J usage is TRBJ2-1, with 11 bases matching TRBD2. V shed 4 bases and J 6 bases; nucleotides not matched to a gene: 8. CDR3 size: 16 residues. CDR1 is MGHRA and CDR2 is YSYEKL in the germline V gene. The CDR3 spells CASSPPLGLAANEQFF. The CDR3 DNA follows: TGCGCCAGCAGCCCGCCACTGGGACTAGCGGCCAATGAGCAGTTCTTC.

The chain joins TRBV7-9 to TRBJ1-1; D uncertain. Deletions cut 4 bases from V and 7 bases from J, with 16 bases between. CDR1 SEHNR and CDR2 FQNEAQ come from the germline V gene (reference sequence). The CDR3 extends over 14 amino acids. CDR3 loop: CASSSLSWPVEAFF. The DNA of the CDR3 is TGTGCCAGCAGCTCTCTTTCTTGGCCCGTTGAAGCTTTCTTT.

The rearrangement links TRBV11-2 to TRBJ1-1; D call uncertain. The CDR3 spans 14 residues. V gave up 1 base and J gave up 0 bases, with 6 bases separating them. The germline gives CDR1 SGHAT, CDR2 FQNNGV. In nucleotides, the CDR3 is TGTGCCAGCAGCTTAGCCGTTTTGAACACTGAAGCTTTCTTT. Its translation is CASSLAVLNTEAFF.

This clone is a singleton in its sample. The chain has TRBV7-9 and TRBJ2-1; 14 bases map to TRBD2. Germline loops: CDR1 SEHNR, CDR2 FQNEAQ (reference sequence). Trimming took 3 bases from V and 4 from J; bases not matched to a gene: 8. This CDR3 contains 18 residues. DNA of the CDR3: TGTGCCAGCAGCTTGTTTCGGACTAGCGGGGGGCCTTACAATGAGCAGTTCTTC. Amino acid sequence: CASSLFRTSGGPYNEQFF.

V and J are TRBV5-4 and TRBJ2-7; 9 bases align to TRBD2. Germline values: CDR1 SGHNT, CDR2 YYREEE (reference sequence). J lost 3 bases, V lost 5 bases, and 9 bases had no gene match. The CDR3 sequence is 15 residues long. Written as DNA, the CDR3 is TGTGCCAGCAGGGACGCGACTAGCGGAATCTACGAGCAGTACTTC. It yields the protein CASRDATSGIYEQYF.

The CDR3: CASSAGLAGVTDTQYF. In DNA form, the CDR3 reads TGTGCCAGCAGCGCGGGACTAGCGGGAGTGACAGATACGCAGTATTTT. This rearrangement joins TRBV5-6 to TRBJ2-3, with 14 bases identical to TRBD2. Germline CDR1 reads SGHDT; CDR2 reads YYEEEE. The CDR3 is 16 amino acids. V dropped 4 bases and J dropped 3; count of bases not matched to a gene: 4.

CDR3 sequence (DNA): TGCGCCAGCAGCCAAGAGGTGGGGAGGCCACTCTATGGCTACACCTTC. It translates to CASSQEVGRPLYGYTF. V is TRBV4-3 and J is TRBJ1-2; no firm D call. CDR3 length: 16 amino acids. Trimming removed 0 bases from V and 4 bases from J, with 15 bases in between. Germline V CDR1 and CDR2: LGHNA, YSLEER.

This chain joins TRBV7-9 and TRBJ2-3; D is perhaps TRBD1 (5 bases). The CDR3 extends over 17 amino acids. V was pared by 2 bases and J by 1 base, with 16 bases between. CDR1 is SEHNR, CDR2 FQNEAQ, per germline (reference sequence). DNA of the CDR3: TGTGCCAGCAGCTTATATTGGTTAGGACAAGGCACAGATACGCAGTATTTT. This codes for CASSLYWLGQGTDTQYF.

The gene calls are TRBV29-1 and TRBJ1-1; D gene ambiguous. V lost 7 bases, J lost 1 base, and 16 bases lay in between. The CDR3 consists of 14 residues. In germline, CDR1 is SQVTM, CDR2 ANQGSEA. The CDR3 is CSALTTPKNTEAFF. As DNA, the CDR3 is TGCAGCGCTCTTACGACACCGAAGAACACTGAAGCTTTCTTT.

The rearrangement links TRBV30 to TRBJ2-7; weak D call: TRBD2 (5 bases). Germline V gene sequence: CDR1 GTSNPN, CDR2 SVGIG (reference sequence). This CDR3 contains 15 residues. The germline V and J ends were trimmed by 0 bases and 2 bases, with 14 bases remaining between them. The CDR3 nucleotides are TGTGCCTGGAGTGTAGGGCCGGACTTTACCTACGAGCAGTACTTC. Its protein product is CAWSVGPDFTYEQYF.

The chain links TRBV27 to TRBJ2-5; 9 bases map to TRBD1. Germline CDR1 MNHEY, CDR2 SMNVEV (reference sequence). CDR3 length equals 17 residues. With V trimmed by 3 bases and J by 0 bases, 8 bases remained unmatched. The CDR3 DNA sequence: TGTGCCAGCAGTTTTTTGGACAGGGGAGGGTACCAAGAGACCCAGTACTTC. Translation gives CASSFLDRGGYQETQYF.

V and J are TRBV5-1 and TRBJ1-1; D gene uncertain. V was cut by 0 bases and J by 0 bases, with 9 bases left in between. Germline V gene lookup returns CDR1 SGHRS and CDR2 YFSETQ. The CDR3 runs to 15 residues. This CDR3 reads CASSLEVRVNTEAFF. The CDR3 DNA reads TGCGCCAGCAGCTTGGAAGTGCGAGTGAACACTGAAGCTTTCTTT.

This clone was seen a handful of times. The gene calls are TRBV9 and TRBJ2-2, with 7 bases aligning to TRBD2. Germline CDR1 is SGDLS and CDR2 is YYNGEE. The J segment lost 3 bases and the V segment lost 0 bases, leaving 8 bases of the junction unmatched. This CDR3 is 17 amino acids long. The CDR3 DNA reads TGTGCCAGCAGCGTAGTGGGGTGGGAGGGATACACCGGGGAGCTGTTTTTT. It yields the protein CASSVVGWEGYTGELFF.

V gene TRBV6-2 or TRBV6-3 combines with J gene TRBJ1-6, with TRBD1 matching over 9 bases. Trimming cost V 4 bases and J 0 bases; bases outside gene matches: 4. The V gene's germline CDR1 is MNHEY and CDR2 SVGEGT. The CDR3 has 17 residues. The CDR3 DNA reads TGTGCCAGCAGTTTGACGGACAGGGGCTCCTATAATTCACCCCTCCACTTT. Translating it yields CASSLTDRGSYNSPLHF.

The chain couples TRBV5-6 to TRBJ2-7; 9 bases are a match to TRBD1. Per germline, CDR1 SGHDT and CDR2 YYEEEE. CDR3 length equals 14 residues. V shed 5 bases and J 4 bases; nucleotides not matched to a gene: 7. CDR3 nucleotide sequence: TGTGCCAGCAGTTCCGGGACAGGGTCTTACGAGCAGTACTTC. Its translation is CASSSGTGSYEQYF.

The DNA for the CDR3 is TGTGCCAGCAGCCCTTTAATACCGGGACAGGGCGCTTCCTTCTCCTACGAGCAGTACTTC. Its translation: CASSPLIPGQGASFSYEQYF. The chain joins TRBV3-1 (or the pseudogene TRBV3-2) to TRBJ2-7; TRBD1 agrees at 9 bases. The length of the CDR3 is 20 residues. The germline V gene has CDR1 LGHDT and CDR2 YNNKEL (reference sequence). Trimming cost V 4 bases and J 0 bases; bases outside gene matches: 19.

This clone has just one count. The rearrangement links TRBV7-6 to TRBJ2-2, with D perhaps TRBD2 (5 bases). The length of the CDR3 is 15 residues. Germline loops: CDR1 SGHVS, CDR2 FNYEAQ. V dropped 5 bases and J dropped 6 bases, with 16 bases sitting between them. The CDR3 protein is CASSPTTREAGELFF. CDR3 sequence (DNA): TGTGCCAGCAGCCCCACTACCCGGGAAGCCGGGGAGCTGTTTTTT.

The chain joins TRBV10-1 to TRBJ2-4; D might be TRBD1 (5 bases). The V and J ends lost 5 bases and 2 bases respectively, with 10 bases between them. The CDR3 loop spans 14 amino acids. Germline values: CDR1 WNHNN, CDR2 SYGVQD (reference sequence). CDR3 sequence reads: CASSRGDPKNIQYF. The DNA for the CDR3 is TGCGCCAGCAGTAGGGGTGACCCCAAAAACATTCAGTACTTC.

The chain combines TRBV24-1 with TRBJ1-1; no reliable D call. Trimming removed 4 bases from V and 2 bases from J, with 7 bases in between. The CDR3 totals 13 residues. Germline V lookup: CDR1 KGHDR, CDR2 SFDVKD. CDR3 nucleotides: TGTGCCACCAGTGAAGAGGAAAACACTGAAGCTTTCTTT. Its translation is CATSEEENTEAFF.